This TCR beta chain was sequenced for a study of blood T cell repertoires in COVID-19. Study details: Sources were T cells, B-cell-depleted T cells, or PBMCs; the material itself was cDNA or gDNA.

This table comes from immunoSEQ multiplex PCR, and its TCRdb copy is limited to in-frame clones, with some not included. Seen here are more than 150,000 clones, 85% to 90% observed once, and the top ten hold about 0.98%. CDR3 length equals 15 residues. This receptor was taken from a man aged 18-30 years with acute or convalescent COVID-19. This chain uses TRBV12-1 with TRBJ1-5. TRBV12-1 is recorded as a pseudogene. The source material was peripheral blood. The CDR3 coding sequence is TGTGCCAGCAGCTTTCGGGGGGCCTTCAATCAGCCCCAGCATTTT. As protein: CASSFRGAFNQPQHF.